One sample yielded the 23 T cell receptor beta chains listed below, sequenced in a study of chemoradiotherapy in HPV16-positive cancers (dated by TCRdb to 2022 to 2024). The library was prepared using the immunoSEQ multiplex PCR assay. The table comes from immuneACCESS by way of TCRdb, which keeps in-frame sequences with V and J called. Part of the clones is missing from these tables; in studies checked, under half for an unresolved V gene and the rest for unknown reasons. Across this sample there are about 7,900 clones, with over 70% seen only once. The ten largest clones take up about 8.5% of the sample. Sample collection was performed from a patient who underwent chemoradiotherapy. The receptors here all came from a human donor with HPV-associated anogenital cancer.

The chain combines TRBV9 with TRBJ2-1, with D perhaps TRBD2 (7 bases). The CDR3 contains 18 residues. The germline V gene has CDR1 SGDLS and CDR2 YYNGEE. Trimming stripped 0 bases from V and 4 bases from J, with 20 bases between. CDR3 in amino acids: CASSVVYGGRGLYNEQFF. The CDR3 DNA reads as TGTGCCAGCAGCGTAGTCTACGGGGGGCGGGGGCTTTACAATGAGCAGTTCTTC.

This chain joins TRBV29-1 and TRBJ1-2; a weak D match, TRBD1 (5 bases). This CDR3 has 14 residues. V was clipped by 4 bases and J by 2 bases, with 14 bases between them. Per the germline V gene, CDR1 is SQVTM and CDR2 is ANQGSEA. Written as DNA, the CDR3 is TGCAGCGTTGTAGAGCAGGGTCGAAACTATGGCTACACCTTC. Translation gives CSVVEQGRNYGYTF.

This clone was seen a handful of times. V and J are TRBV30 and TRBJ1-3; D is undetermined. Germline V gives CDR1 GTSNPN, CDR2 SVGIG (reference sequence). Trimming took off 2 bases at V and 3 bases at J, with 5 bases between the two ends. CDR3 size: 12 residues. CDR3 amino acids: CAWSIGGNTIYF. CDR3 bases: TGTGCCTGGAGTATCGGTGGAAACACCATATATTTT.

This chain connects TRBV9 to TRBJ2-2, with 13 bases matching TRBD2. With V trimmed by 4 bases and J by 9 bases, 3 bases remained unmatched. The V gene's germline CDR1 is SGDLS and CDR2 YYNGEE. CDR3 size: 14 residues. The CDR3 sequence: CASSLGTSGRELFF. The CDR3 region has the DNA TGTGCCAGCAGCCTCGGGACTAGCGGGAGGGAGCTGTTTTTT.

Only a few counts were recorded for this clone. The V and J genes are TRBV29-1 and TRBJ1-2, with 9 bases aligning to TRBD1. Trimming cost V 2 bases and J 2 bases; bases outside gene matches: 3. Germline-derived CDR1 and CDR2 are SQVTM and ANQGSEA. CDR3 length: 14 residues. The CDR3 protein is CSVETTGGNYGYTF. The CDR3 bases are TGCAGCGTTGAAACTACAGGGGGCAACTATGGCTACACCTTC. Full variable domain (rest looked up from reference TRBV29-1 and TRBJ1-2): SAVISQKPSRDICQRGTSLTIQCQVDSQVTMMFWYRQQPGQSLTLIATANQGSEATYESGFVIDKFPISRPNLTFSTLTVSNMSPEDSSIYLCSVETTGGNYGYTFGSGTRLTVV.

The chain joins TRBV4-2 to TRBJ1-1, with 8 bases identical to TRBD1. There are 14 residues in the CDR3. The V and J ends lost 3 bases and 4 bases, in that order; junction bases with no gene match: 4. Germline V gene lookup returns CDR1 LGHNA and CDR2 YNFKEQ. CDR3 loop: CASSQYRGATEAFF. CDR3 nucleotide sequence: TGTGCCAGCAGCCAGTACAGGGGGGCCACTGAAGCTTTCTTT.

This clone ranks as medium-sized. V is TRBV7-9 and J is TRBJ2-7; no definite D call. This CDR3 comprises 13 residues. Germline values: CDR1 SEHNR, CDR2 FQNEAQ (reference sequence). The V end was cut by 4 bases, the J end by 3 bases, with 10 bases between. CDR3 residues: CASSWSTVYEQYF. CDR3 nucleotides: TGTGCCAGCAGCTGGTCAACCGTCTACGAGCAGTACTTC.

The chain links TRBV10-2 to TRBJ2-1; 10 bases line up with TRBD2. Per germline, CDR1 WSHSY and CDR2 SAAADI. V dropped 2 bases and J dropped 8; count of bases not matched to a gene: 3. The length of the CDR3 is 14 residues. The CDR3 DNA reads as TGCGCCAGCAGTGAGGGACTAGCGGTCGATGAGCAGTTCTTC. Its protein product is CASSEGLAVDEQFF.

This clone was observed a handful of times. The chain uses TRBV6-1 and TRBJ2-5; 9 nucleotides agree with TRBD2. Germline V gene lookup returns CDR1 MNHNS and CDR2 SASEGT. The CDR3 extends over 14 amino acids. J gave up 5 bases and V 3 bases, and 4 bases lay outside the gene matches. The DNA for the CDR3 is TGTGCCAGCAGTGAGGGGACTAGCTCGGAGACCCAGTACTTC. This codes for CASSEGTSSETQYF.

There are a few counts of this clone. The chain is built from TRBV2 and TRBJ1-5; 9 bases map to TRBD1. Germline V gives CDR1 SNHLY, CDR2 FYNNEI. V trimming: 6 bases; J trimming: 7 bases; junction bases outside the gene matches: 4. The CDR3 has 13 residues. The CDR3: CASRGGQGQPQHF. The CDR3 region has the DNA TGTGCCAGCAGGGGGGGACAGGGACAGCCCCAGCATTTT.

V and J are TRBV2 and TRBJ2-1, with D possibly matching TRBD1 (5 bases). Per germline, CDR1 SNHLY and CDR2 FYNNEI. V dropped 6 bases and J dropped 8 bases, with 14 bases sitting between them. The CDR3 is made up of 13 amino acids. The CDR3 protein is CASSAQGWDEQFF. CDR3 DNA: TGTGCCAGCAGCGCCCAGGGTTGGGATGAGCAGTTCTTC.

This clone was seen more than once but under ten times. This chain joins TRBV18 and TRBJ2-7; no reliable D call. V dropped 6 bases and J dropped 6 bases, with 12 bases sitting between them. The germline gives CDR1 KGHSH, CDR2 LQKENI. This CDR3 has 12 residues. The CDR3 reads CASSAGGGEQYF. The CDR3 coding sequence is TGTGCCAGCTCCGCCGGTGGTGGCGAGCAGTACTTC.

This clone occurred a few times. This CDR3 is CAWSPGATWTYEQYF. The CDR3 DNA is TGTGCCTGGAGTCCCGGGGCAACGTGGACCTACGAGCAGTACTTC. The chain carries TRBV30 and TRBJ2-7; the D call may be TRBD1 or TRBD2 (5 bases each). In germline, CDR1 is GTSNPN, CDR2 SVGIG (reference sequence). Trimming took 2 bases from V and 2 from J, leaving 16 bases between them. The CDR3 loop spans 15 amino acids.

The chain has TRBV15 and TRBJ1-4; D possibly corresponds to TRBD1 (5 bases). CDR3 length: 14 amino acids. Deletions cut 1 base from V and 10 bases from J, with 13 bases between. Per the germline V gene, CDR1 is LNHNV and CDR2 is YYDKDF (reference sequence). In DNA, the CDR3 is TGTGCCACCAGCAGAGTCAACAGGCAGGGAAAACTGTTTTTT. The encoded protein is CATSRVNRQGKLFF.

J is TRBJ2-7 and V is TRBV6-5, with TRBD1 matching over 11 bases. The CDR3 loop spans 13 amino acids. Germline V gives CDR1 MNHEY, CDR2 SVGAGI. Trimming took 10 bases from V and 1 from J; bases not matched to a gene: 3. CDR3 sequence: CATGQGASYEQYF. CDR3 coding DNA: TGTGCCACCGGACAGGGGGCGTCCTACGAGCAGTACTTC.

J is TRBJ1-2 and V is TRBV5-5; D unresolved. The CDR3 has 15 residues. Germline V lookup: CDR1 SGHKS, CDR2 YYEKEE (reference sequence). V lost 0 bases and J lost 2, with 11 bases in between. CDR3 coding DNA: TGTGCCAGCAGCTTGGGTCCGACCGCGAACTATGGCTACACCTTC. Translation: CASSLGPTANYGYTF.

V is TRBV19 and J is TRBJ2-3, with TRBD2 matching over 12 bases. Germline lookup yields CDR1 LNHDA and CDR2 SQIVND (reference sequence). With V trimmed by 5 bases and J by 6 bases, 9 bases remained unmatched. The CDR3 is 16 residues long. As DNA, the CDR3 is TGTGCCAGTAGTTCCTACGGACTAGCGGGACGGGATACGCAGTATTTT. Its protein product is CASSSYGLAGRDTQYF.

This chain links TRBV5-8 with TRBJ2-3; either TRBD1 or TRBD2 may supply D (5 bases each). V dropped 2 bases and J dropped 4 bases, with 11 bases sitting between them. Germline V lookup: CDR1 SGHTS, CDR2 YDEGEE. The CDR3 length is 14 residues. The CDR3 nucleotides are TGTGCCAGCAGCTTCCCAGGGACCCCAGATACGCAGTATTTT. It is translated as CASSFPGTPDTQYF.

The rearrangement links TRBV4-1 to TRBJ2-1; the D is unclear. Germline CDR1 reads MGHRA; CDR2 reads YSYEKL. Trimming removed 4 bases from V and 4 bases from J, with 14 bases in between. This CDR3 is built from 15 residues. This CDR3 reads CASSLTETKYNEQFF. For the CDR3, the DNA is TGCGCCAGCAGCCTGACGGAGACCAAGTACAATGAGCAGTTCTTC.

This chain uses TRBV27 with TRBJ2-2; D gene unclear. Trimming took off 0 bases at V and 3 bases at J, with 8 bases between the two ends. Looked up from germline, CDR1 is MNHEY and CDR2 is SMNVEV (reference sequence). The CDR3 totals 15 residues. The CDR3 sequence: CASSLSTVYTGELFF. Here the CDR3 DNA reads TGTGCCAGCAGTTTATCCACAGTGTACACCGGGGAGCTGTTTTTT.

The V and J genes are TRBV19 and TRBJ2-2; TRBD2 aligns across 9 bases. Germline trimming cut 5 bases from V and 5 bases from J; bases unmatched to any gene: 9. CDR1 and CDR2 from the germline V gene are LNHDA and SQIVND (reference sequence). This CDR3 has 16 residues. The CDR3 spells CASSVTSGWGTGELFF. DNA for the CDR3: TGTGCCAGTAGTGTGACTAGCGGATGGGGGACCGGGGAGCTGTTTTTT.

The V gene is TRBV5-1, the J gene TRBJ1-2, with 7 nucleotides matching TRBD1. Germline values: CDR1 SGHRS, CDR2 YFSETQ. V was pared by 0 bases and J by 1 base, with 3 bases of the junction left unmatched. The CDR3 runs 15 residues. CDR3 nucleotide sequence: TGCGCCAGCAGCTTGGGTGCAGGGGGTAACTATGGCTACACCTTC. It encodes CASSLGAGGNYGYTF.

The chain employs TRBV30 and TRBJ1-1, with a tentative D call TRBD1 (6 bases). V dropped 1 base and J dropped 5 bases, with 11 bases sitting between them. Germline V CDR1 and CDR2: GTSNPN, SVGIG (reference sequence). CDR3 length equals 13 residues. Here the CDR3 reads CAWSAGQGTEAFF. CDR3 nucleotides: TGTGCCTGGAGTGCTGGCCAGGGGACTGAAGCTTTCTTT.